Shown below are 10 T cell receptor beta chains from a single sample sequenced in a study of blood T cell repertoires in COVID-19. The protocol was immunoSEQ multiplex PCR, while the TCRdb copy is restricted to in-frame clones and leaves out a portion. The profile shows 190,000 or so clones, 81% of them singletons. The sequenced sample consisted of PBMCs or T cells enriched from blood (not recorded which). Receptors originate from a man in his forties or fifties who had recovered from COVID-19.

The rearrangement joins TRBV14 to TRBJ1-1; D remains ambiguous. This CDR3 has 14 residues. Trimming cost V 4 bases and J 0 bases, with 9 bases left between them. The germline V gene has CDR1 SGHDN and CDR2 FVKESK. CDR3: CASSRIQVNTEAFF. The CDR3 DNA reads as TGTGCCAGCAGCCGGATTCAGGTGAACACTGAAGCTTTCTTT.

The V call is TRBV19, the J call TRBJ2-3, with 14 bases fitting TRBD2. Trimming cost V 3 bases and J 3 bases; bases outside gene matches: 2. This CDR3 has 16 residues. The germline CDR1 and CDR2 sequences are LNHDA and SQIVND (reference sequence). CDR3 protein: CASSMTSGGVTDTQYF. In DNA, the CDR3 is TGTGCCAGTAGTATGACTAGCGGGGGGGTGACAGATACGCAGTATTTT.

The rearrangement uses TRBV2 and TRBJ2-1; D not certain. Germline-derived CDR1 and CDR2 are SNHLY and FYNNEI. This CDR3 comprises 14 residues. Between the trimmed V and J ends, which lost 5 bases and 7 bases, there was a span of 15 bases. The CDR3 sequence is CASSPRSPLNEQFF. The CDR3 nucleotides are TGTGCCAGCAGTCCCCGTTCTCCCCTAAATGAGCAGTTCTTC.

CDR3 sequence reads: CASSWGQLLGQTGELFF. CDR3 bases: TGCGCCAGCAGCTGGGGACAGCTCCTTGGTCAAACCGGGGAGCTGTTTTTT. The genes are TRBV5-1 and TRBJ2-2; 7 nucleotides match TRBD1. Trimming took 3 bases from V and 5 from J; bases not matched to a gene: 13. Per germline, CDR1 SGHRS and CDR2 YFSETQ. The CDR3 is 17 amino acids.

This chain joins TRBV2 and TRBJ2-4; 13 nucleotides align to TRBD2. In germline, CDR1 is SNHLY, CDR2 FYNNEI. The CDR3 runs 14 residues. V shed 6 bases and J 7 bases; nucleotides not matched to a gene: 3. This chain's CDR3 is CASSQTSGGNIQYF. The DNA for the CDR3 is TGTGCCAGCAGCCAGACTAGCGGGGGGAACATTCAGTACTTC.

This sequence joins TRBV19 and TRBJ1-2, with TRBD1 matching 9 bases. The V and J ends lost 3 bases and 5 bases, in that order; junction bases with no gene match: 13. This CDR3 has 17 amino acids. Germline CDR1 is LNHDA and CDR2 is SQIVND (reference sequence). In nucleotides, the CDR3 is TGTGCCAGTAGTATGGTACCCGGGGGACAGGGTTCTTATGGCTACACCTTC. Translated: CASSMVPGGQGSYGYTF.

This chain joins TRBV24-1 and TRBJ2-2; TRBD1 might be the D (6 bases). In germline, CDR1 is KGHDR, CDR2 SFDVKD. With 2 bases removed from V and 8 bases from J, the gap between germline ends came to 14 bases. The CDR3 totals 15 residues. CDR3 coding DNA: TGTGCCACCAGTGATTCGACGATAGACAGGGGGGAGCTGTTTTTT. Translating it yields CATSDSTIDRGELFF.

This sequence joins TRBV7-6 and TRBJ2-1, with 7 bases that match TRBD2. The CDR3 loop spans 18 amino acids. With 2 bases clipped from V and 5 bases from J, the junction kept 15 bases outside the gene matches. Germline CDR1 and CDR2: SGHVS and FNYEAQ. In DNA form, the CDR3 reads TGTGCCAGCAGCTTAATATCTTACGAGCGGGGCAAGAACAATGAGCAGTTCTTC. The encoded protein is CASSLISYERGKNNEQFF.

The rearrangement links TRBV7-6 to TRBJ2-3, with 8 bases that match TRBD2. J lost 5 bases, V lost 5 bases, and 9 bases had no gene match. This CDR3 is built from 15 residues. CDR1 and CDR2 from the germline V gene are SGHVS and FNYEAQ. The CDR3 region is CASSLSGVGGDTQYF. CDR3 DNA: TGTGCCAGCAGCCTTAGCGGGGTAGGGGGAGATACGCAGTATTTT.

V gene TRBV15 combines with J gene TRBJ2-3, with D possibly TRBD2 on 6 matching bases. Germline-derived CDR1 and CDR2 are LNHNV and YYDKDF (reference sequence). The CDR3 sequence is 21 residues long. Trimming removed 0 bases from V and 1 base from J, with 26 bases in between. CDR3 coding DNA: TGTGCCACCAGCAGAGATCGAATCAGGCAGTTTGGGCGGGGTGGCACAGATACGCAGTATTTT. This encodes CATSRDRIRQFGRGGTDTQYF.